These T cell receptor beta chains were read from a single sample in a study of blood T cells in healthy people across ages. TCRdb re-called the 5' RACE reads with MiXCR, one entry per CDR3 protein. Among roughly 1,000,000 distinct CDR3 sequences listed, roughly 24% were seen once. This same sample was also part of a study on T cells of mothers and their children.

The sequencing input was blood. All receptors derive from a girl aged 2-10 years in good health. Both conserved end residues are part of each CDR3. The D gene is left open where the match is weak. The size field is filled for only some rows; it gives once, few, many or a size class.

cdr3_nt cdr3_aa d_call v_call clone_size j_call
TGTGCCAGCACGGACCAAGGGAAAGGCTACGAGCAGTACTTC CASTDQGKGYEQYF . TRBV12-3/TRBV12-4 . TRBJ2-7
TGTGCCAGCAGTGTGGGGACAGGTAACACTGAAGCTTTCTTT CASSVGTGNTEAFF TRBD1 TRBV6-1 . TRBJ1-1
TGCAGTGCTAGAGCTGGGGCTAGTGGTTCCTACGAGCAGTACTTC CSARAGASGSYEQYF . TRBV20-1 few TRBJ2-7
TGCGCCAGCAGCTTGGGAAGGACACCGCACAATGAGCAGTTCTTC CASSLGRTPHNEQFF . TRBV5-1 few TRBJ2-1
TGCGCCAGCAGCTTACAAGCGGGAGGCACAGATACGCAGTATTTT CASSLQAGGTDTQYF TRBD2 TRBV5-1 many TRBJ2-3
TGTGCCAGCAGCCCCCGGGACAATGCCTACGAGCAGTACTTC CASSPRDNAYEQYF . TRBV3-1 many TRBJ2-7
TGTGCCAGCAGCTTGTCCGGGACAGGGAGCAATGAGCAGTTCTTC CASSLSGTGSNEQFF TRBD1 TRBV11-2 . TRBJ2-1
TGCAGTGCTAGAGATCCCCAGACTAGCGGGAGTATGGGAGAGACCCAGTACTTC CSARDPQTSGSMGETQYF TRBD2 TRBV20-1 few TRBJ2-5
TGTGCCAGCAGTTTAGCGCCATCGGGAGGTAGGGATGAGCAGTTCTTC CASSLAPSGGRDEQFF TRBD2 TRBV12-3/TRBV12-4 . TRBJ2-1
TGTGCCAGCAGCTGGGGAGGGAACAGGGTCGAGCAGTACTTC CASSWGGNRVEQYF . TRBV7-9 few TRBJ2-7
TGTGCCAGCAGCCCCAGAGACGCCCTGATCTACGAGCAGTACTTC CASSPRDALIYEQYF . TRBV7-2 few TRBJ2-7
TGTGCCAGCAGCCAAATGCTAGCGGGAGGGCCTAGGGTTAGCTCCTACAATGAGCAGTTCTTC CASSQMLAGGPRVSSYNEQFF TRBD2 TRBV14 few TRBJ2-1
TGCGCCAGCAGCCCACTTACTTTGAATCAGCCCCAGCATTTT CASSPLTLNQPQHF . TRBV4-1 . TRBJ1-5
TGTGCCAGCAGAGAAGGAGGAGATACGCGGTATTTT CASREGGDTRYF . TRBV13 . TRBJ2-3
TGTGCCAGTAGTATAGTAGCGCACTCCTACAATGAGCAGTTCTTC CASSIVAHSYNEQFF . TRBV19 few TRBJ2-1
TGTGCCAGCAGCACCTGGAGGGCAGTCGCCGGGGAGCTGTTTTTT CASSTWRAVAGELFF . TRBV3-1 few TRBJ2-2
TGTGCCAGCAGCGTAATGACTAGCGGGAGAGATGAGCAGTTCTTC CASSVMTSGRDEQFF TRBD2 TRBV9 few TRBJ2-1
TGTGCCAGCAGCTTAGGCGGGACAGGGGGCGCTTCACCCCTCCACTTT CASSLGGTGGASPLHF TRBD1 TRBV7-9 . TRBJ1-6
TGTGTTAGCAGCCCCGAAGGCGAAGATCCCTATGGCTACACCTTC CVSSPEGEDPYGYTF . TRBV7-9 . TRBJ1-2
TGCAGCGTTGAATCGGCGGCAGACTACGAGCAGTACTTC CSVESAADYEQYF . TRBV29-1 . TRBJ2-7
TGTGCCAGCAGCGGGGACTACAGTCCAGAGACCCAGTACTTC CASSGDYSPETQYF TRBD2 TRBV7-9 few TRBJ2-5
TGCAGTGCCCAGGGACCTCCTAACTATGGCTACACCTTC CSAQGPPNYGYTF . TRBV20-1 . TRBJ1-2
TGTGCCAGCAGTAGCCCCTGGGGGTCTAGCACAGATACGCAGTATTTT CASSSPWGSSTDTQYF . TRBV28 many TRBJ2-3
TGTGCCAGCAGGTGGGCGACCGGGGGCCAAGAGACCCAGTACTTC CASRWATGGQETQYF . TRBV28 few TRBJ2-5